The 27 T cell receptor beta chains presented below share a single source sample, sequenced in a study of cytomegalovirus exposure and HLA in healthy donors. Primers: 60 Vbeta forward and 13 Jbeta reverse. TCRdb's table, derived via immunoSEQ multiplex PCR, lists solely in-frame clones and lacks some. The sample lists about 180,000 clones, over 60% seen once, with about 1.5% in the top ten. The sample taken for sequencing was PBMCs. The receptor source for this set is a man between 18 and 29 years old in good health and CMV-seronegative.

This chain links TRBV7-2 with TRBJ1-4, with D unclear. Germline lookup yields CDR1 SGHTA and CDR2 FQGNSA. The V and J ends lost 6 bases and 0 bases respectively, with 11 bases between them. The CDR3 consists of 15 residues. The CDR3 bases are TGTGCCAGCAGTTTCCCCGGGGCAACTAATGAAAAACTGTTTTTT. Protein sequence: CASSFPGATNEKLFF. The full variable domain, completed using reference TRBV7-2 and TRBJ1-4, is GAGVSQSPSNKVTEKGKDVELRCDPISGHTALYWYRQSLGQGLEFLIYFQGNSAPDKSGLPSDRFSAERTGGSVSTLTIQRTQQEDSAVYLCASSFPGATNEKLFFGSGTQLSVL.

The chain recombines TRBV27 with TRBJ2-1, with D uncertain. CDR1 is MNHEY, CDR2 SMNVEV, per germline (reference sequence). The germline V and J ends were trimmed by 4 bases and 3 bases, with 10 bases remaining between them. The CDR3 extends over 14 amino acids. The CDR3 nucleotides are TGTGCCAGCAGTTCCCCGATAGTCTACAATGAGCAGTTCTTC. Protein product: CASSSPIVYNEQFF.

This clone was seen only a few times. The chain combines TRBV30 with TRBJ2-5; TRBD2 matches at 9 bases. The length of the CDR3 is 14 residues. V was clipped by 4 bases and J by 5 bases; unmatched bases: 8. The V gene's germline CDR1 is GTSNPN and CDR2 SVGIG (reference sequence). In nucleotides, the CDR3 is TGTGCCTGGAACCTGCGGGGGGGCCAGGAGACCCAGTACTTC. Its translation: CAWNLRGGQETQYF.

CDR3 residues: CASSIRQGRNQPQHF. The CDR3 coding sequence is TGTGCCAGCAGCATCCGACAGGGGCGCAATCAGCCCCAGCATTTT. The chain carries TRBV7-8 and TRBJ1-5, with 8 bases that match TRBD1. V lost 5 bases and J lost 2; bases outside the gene matches: 5. Germline V CDR1 and CDR2: SGHVS, FQNEAQ. The length of the CDR3 is 15 residues.

CDR3 nucleotide sequence: TGTGCCAGCAGTTCCCGGGACAGGGGCCCAGAGACCCAGTACTTC. This codes for CASSSRDRGPETQYF. The V and J genes are TRBV6-5 and TRBJ2-5; 10 nucleotides agree with TRBD1. Germline V lookup: CDR1 MNHEY, CDR2 SVGAGI. V gave up 4 bases and J gave up 4 bases; unmatched junction bases: 6. The CDR3 loop spans 15 amino acids.

V usage is TRBV6-5 and J usage is TRBJ2-5; 11 nucleotides match TRBD2. The germline CDR1 and CDR2 sequences are MNHEY and SVGAGI. Germline trimming cut 4 bases from V and 5 bases from J; bases unmatched to any gene: 9. The CDR3 is 16 amino acids. CDR3 amino acids: CASSLRTSGLGETQYF. DNA for the CDR3: TGTGCCAGCAGTTTGCGGACTAGCGGGCTAGGTGAGACCCAGTACTTC.

The chain combines TRBV4-1 with TRBJ2-5; the D gene is possibly TRBD1 (6 bases). V lost 5 bases to trimming and J lost 6 bases, with 19 bases between them. This CDR3 comprises 15 residues. Germline CDR1 MGHRA, CDR2 YSYEKL. Written as DNA, the CDR3 is TGCGCCAGCAGCTCGCCTGAGACAGGAATAAAGACCCAGTACTTC. It yields the protein CASSSPETGIKTQYF.

The CDR3 DNA sequence: TGTGCCAGCAGTGTAAACATGAACACTGAAGCTTTCTTT. Its translation is CASSVNMNTEAFF. This sequence joins TRBV2 and TRBJ1-1; D not certain. The V gene's germline CDR1 is SNHLY and CDR2 FYNNEI. The CDR3 runs to 13 residues. V was pared by 4 bases and J by 0 bases, with 6 bases between.

This chain connects TRBV13 to TRBJ2-3; the D gene is possibly TRBD1 (6 bases). Trimming took off 3 bases at V and 0 bases at J, with 7 bases between the two ends. Germline values: CDR1 PRHDT, CDR2 FYEKMQ (reference sequence). The CDR3 is 14 residues long. The CDR3 sequence is CASSFDRSTDTQYF. DNA of the CDR3: TGTGCCAGCAGCTTCGACAGGAGCACAGATACGCAGTATTTT.

This clone was recorded only once. The CDR3 region is CSVEDPWGQGVDTQYF. DNA for the CDR3: TGCAGCGTTGAAGATCCTTGGGGACAGGGGGTAGATACGCAGTATTTT. This chain links TRBV29-1 with TRBJ2-3; TRBD1 matches 11 bases. Trimming cost V 0 bases and J 5 bases; bases outside gene matches: 7. Germline CDR1 and CDR2: SQVTM and ANQGSEA. This CDR3 has 16 amino acids.

This clone was counted between two and nine times. The chain joins TRBV7-2 to TRBJ1-1, with D possibly being TRBD1 (6 bases). The V and J ends lost 6 bases and 1 base respectively, with 12 bases between them. The CDR3 contains 14 residues. Germline V gene lookup returns CDR1 SGHTA and CDR2 FQGNSA. This CDR3 reads CASRFTGPNTEAFF. The CDR3 DNA reads TGTGCCAGCAGGTTTACAGGGCCGAACACTGAAGCTTTCTTT. Full variable domain (remainder filled in from reference TRBV7-2 and TRBJ1-1): GAGVSQSPSNKVTEKGKDVELRCDPISGHTALYWYRQSLGQGLEFLIYFQGNSAPDKSGLPSDRFSAERTGGSVSTLTIQRTQQEDSAVYLCASRFTGPNTEAFFGQGTRLTVV.

The chain couples TRBV30 to TRBJ2-3; 8 bases are a match to TRBD1. The CDR3 is 15 amino acids. Germline-derived CDR1 and CDR2 are GTSNPN and SVGIG (reference sequence). With V trimmed by 3 bases and J by 2 bases, 7 bases remained unmatched. The CDR3 region has the DNA TGTGCCTGGAGACCCCAGGGGGCGCTCACAGATACGCAGTATTTT. This encodes CAWRPQGALTDTQYF.

This chain connects TRBV19 to TRBJ2-1; a possible D gene is TRBD2 (5 bases). The CDR3 extends over 16 amino acids. CDR1 LNHDA and CDR2 SQIVND come from the germline V gene (reference sequence). Between the trimmed V and J ends, which lost 7 bases and 2 bases, there was a span of 18 bases. This CDR3 reads CASKGFPSGTYNEQFF. The CDR3 bases are TGTGCCAGTAAAGGTTTTCCGAGCGGCACCTACAATGAGCAGTTCTTC.

The chain recombines TRBV6-1 with TRBJ1-4; 7 bases match TRBD1. J was trimmed by 3 bases and V by 5 bases; bases with no gene match: 6. CDR3 size: 15 residues. The germline gives CDR1 MNHNS, CDR2 SASEGT. The CDR3 region is CASSPGQDPNEKLFF. The CDR3 DNA is TGTGCCAGCAGTCCCGGACAGGACCCTAATGAAAAACTGTTTTTT.

This clone was counted a few times. The chain links TRBV9 to TRBJ2-1, with a tentative D call TRBD1 (5 bases). Germline CDR1 reads SGDLS; CDR2 reads YYNGEE. V shed 0 bases and J shed 10 bases, with 17 bases lying between them. This CDR3 has 15 amino acids. The CDR3 loop reads CASSVVAGPPYEQFF. CDR3 DNA: TGTGCCAGCAGCGTAGTGGCAGGGCCTCCTTACGAGCAGTTCTTC.

The rearrangement uses TRBV28 and TRBJ2-7; TRBD1 aligns across 7 bases. CDR3 length: 13 residues. Germline loops: CDR1 MDHEN, CDR2 SYDVKM. J was trimmed by 5 bases and V by 6 bases; bases with no gene match: 7. This CDR3 is CASSTTGWHEQYF. As DNA, the CDR3 is TGTGCCAGCAGCACGACAGGGTGGCACGAGCAGTACTTC. Based on the CDR3 plus reference TRBV28 and TRBJ2-7, the full variable domain is DVKVTQSSRYLVKRTGEKVFLECVQDMDHENMFWYRQDPGLGLRLIYFSYDVKMKEKGDIPEGYSVSREKKERFSLILESASTNQTSMYLCASSTTGWHEQYFGPGTRLTVT.

The rearrangement joins TRBV30 to TRBJ2-5; possible D gene TRBD2, 6 bases. V was pared by 3 bases and J by 5 bases, with 19 bases between. This CDR3 spans 15 amino acids. From germline, CDR1 is GTSNPN and CDR2 SVGIG (reference sequence). The CDR3 loop reads CAWSAGLPPGETQYF. CDR3 coding DNA: TGTGCCTGGAGCGCGGGACTCCCGCCCGGGGAGACCCAGTACTTC.

The chain carries TRBV5-1 and TRBJ2-1, with 9 bases aligning to TRBD2. The CDR3 has 15 amino acids. V trimming: 2 bases; J trimming: 5 bases; junction bases outside the gene matches: 5. Germline CDR1 and CDR2: SGHRS and YFSETQ. CDR3 loop: CASSFGGGGNNEQFF. As DNA, the CDR3 is TGCGCCAGCAGCTTCGGCGGGGGGGGCAACAATGAGCAGTTCTTC.

This chain connects TRBV7-9 to TRBJ1-1; 7 bases agree with TRBD1. The CDR3 loop spans 14 amino acids. CDR1 and CDR2 (germline): SEHNR, FQNEAQ (reference sequence). J was trimmed by 5 bases and V by 5 bases; bases with no gene match: 8. Here the CDR3 reads CASSPRTGGTEAFF. The CDR3 DNA reads TGTGCCAGCAGCCCCCGGACAGGTGGGACTGAAGCTTTCTTT. Full variable domain (rest looked up from reference TRBV7-9 and TRBJ1-1): DTGVSQNPRHKITKRGQNVTFRCDPISEHNRLYWYRQTLGQGPEFLTYFQNEAQLEKSRLLSDRFSAERPKGSFSTLEIQRTEQGDSAMYLCASSPRTGGTEAFFGQGTRLTVV.

The chain uses TRBV9 and TRBJ2-3; 8 bases agree with TRBD2. The CDR3 loop spans 16 amino acids. Trimming at V came to 0 bases and at J to 0 bases, leaving 3 bases not matched to a gene. In germline, CDR1 is SGDLS, CDR2 YYNGEE. CDR3 sequence reads: CASSVVSGGSTDTQYF. The CDR3, as DNA: TGTGCCAGCAGCGTAGTGAGCGGGGGAAGCACAGATACGCAGTATTTT.

There are a few counts of this clone. The V gene is TRBV6-1, the J gene TRBJ2-3; TRBD2 agrees at 7 bases. CDR1 is MNHNS, CDR2 SASEGT, per germline. The CDR3 contains 15 residues. The V and J ends lost 7 bases and 0 bases, in that order; junction bases with no gene match: 7. CDR3 nucleotide sequence: TGTGCCAGCAAGGGTACTAGCGCTAGCACAGATACGCAGTATTTT. This sequence encodes CASKGTSASTDTQYF.

This clone occurred once. The chain uses TRBV11-2 and TRBJ2-5; 8 nucleotides align to TRBD2. Germline CDR1 SGHAT, CDR2 FQNNGV. This CDR3 is built from 15 residues. V lost 0 bases and J lost 4; bases outside the gene matches: 4. For the CDR3, the DNA is TGTGCCAGCAGCTTAGAAGGGACTAGGACAGAGACCCAGTACTTC. As protein: CASSLEGTRTETQYF.

This chain links TRBV6-5 with TRBJ2-1; 7 bases are a match to TRBD2. Unmatched junction bases numbered 4, after V lost 4 bases and J lost 10 bases. CDR3 length: 12 residues. CDR1 is MNHEY and CDR2 is SVGAGI in the germline V gene. The CDR3 sequence: CASSSQLAEQFF. The DNA of the CDR3 is TGTGCCAGCAGTTCCCAACTAGCGGAGCAGTTCTTC.

The chain is built from TRBV28 and TRBJ1-2; D is undetermined. CDR1 is MDHEN, CDR2 SYDVKM, per germline. The ends were cut back, 3 bases at V and 1 base at J, with 12 bases in the middle. This CDR3 contains 15 residues. This CDR3 reads CASSFLGRDNYGYTF. The CDR3 DNA reads TGTGCCAGCAGTTTTCTAGGTCGGGATAACTATGGCTACACCTTC.

The DNA of the CDR3 is TGTGCCAGCAGTTCCCGGAGGGCGGGAGGGACAGATACGCAGTATTTT. It codes for CASSSRRAGGTDTQYF. The chain carries TRBV27 and TRBJ2-3; 9 bases map to TRBD2. J lost 3 bases, V lost 4 bases, and 8 bases had no gene match. CDR1 is MNHEY and CDR2 is SMNVEV in the germline V gene (reference sequence). The CDR3 runs to 16 residues.

CDR3 residues: CASSLRGNTQYF. In DNA, the CDR3 is TGTGCCAGCAGCTTACGAGGGAATACGCAGTATTTT. The chain links TRBV13 to TRBJ2-3; TRBD2 is a possible D gene (5 bases). Trimming took off 2 bases at V and 7 bases at J, with 7 bases between the two ends. CDR3 length: 12 residues. Germline-derived CDR1 and CDR2 are PRHDT and FYEKMQ (reference sequence).

The chain recombines TRBV18 with TRBJ2-3, with D unresolved. The length of the CDR3 is 14 residues. V dropped 1 base and J dropped 1 base, with 6 bases sitting between them. Germline V gene sequence: CDR1 KGHSH, CDR2 LQKENI. The CDR3 DNA is TGTGCCAGCTCACCACAAACAGGCACAGATACGCAGTATTTT. Its translation: CASSPQTGTDTQYF. Using reference TRBV18 and TRBJ2-3 for the parts outside the CDR3, the full variable domain is NAGVMQNPRHLVRRRGQEARLRCSPMKGHSHVYWYRQLPEEGLKFMVYLQKENIIDESGMPKERFSAEFPKEGPSILRIQQVVRGDSAAYFCASSPQTGTDTQYFGPGTRLTVL.